Following are 7 T cell receptor beta chains from one sample sequenced in a study of blood T cell repertoires in COVID-19. Sequenced by immunoSEQ multiplex PCR; TCRdb stores in-frame clones only, minus some. The sample includes some 110,000 clones, roughly 90% of them seen just once. What was sequenced was peripheral blood. These receptors all stem from a human donor in a cohort sampled during active COVID-19.

This clone was seen a single time. The V call is TRBV6-5, the J call TRBJ1-5; 7 nucleotides line up with TRBD1. The CDR3 consists of 14 residues. Germline values: CDR1 MNHEY, CDR2 SVGAGI. V lost 6 bases and J lost 2; bases outside the gene matches: 4. The DNA of the CDR3 is TGTGCCAGCAGGAGGACAGGCCGCAATCAGCCCCAGCATTTT. This translates into CASRRTGRNQPQHF.

The chain joins TRBV7-8 to TRBJ2-3, with TRBD2 matching 9 bases. The germline CDR1 and CDR2 sequences are SGHVS and FQNEAQ. The CDR3 runs 18 residues. V shed 5 bases, J shed 4 bases, and the junction held 16 bases outside the gene matches. The CDR3 sequence: CASSRRGGRAGSADTQYF. The CDR3 nucleotides read TGTGCCAGCAGCCGACGGGGCGGGAGGGCCGGGTCCGCAGATACGCAGTATTTT.

Only a few counts were recorded for this clone. V and J are TRBV11-2 and TRBJ1-6, with 11 bases aligning to TRBD1. After removal of 5 bases from V and 6 bases from J, the junction contained 6 bases not matched to a gene. Per germline, CDR1 SGHAT and CDR2 FQNNGV. The CDR3 is made up of 16 amino acids. The CDR3 loop reads CASSPGQGASNSPLHF. The CDR3 DNA follows: TGTGCCAGCAGCCCCGGACAGGGGGCTTCTAATTCACCCCTCCACTTT.

V is TRBV6-5 and J is TRBJ2-7, with 8 bases fitting TRBD2. This CDR3 contains 15 residues. In germline, CDR1 is MNHEY, CDR2 SVGAGI. Trimming removed 6 bases from V and 0 bases from J; junction bases left unmatched: 7. The CDR3 reads CASSVSGASSYEQYF. Here the CDR3 DNA reads TGTGCCAGCAGCGTTAGCGGGGCTAGCTCCTACGAGCAGTACTTC.

This chain uses TRBV24-1 with TRBJ1-5; D is perhaps TRBD1 (6 bases). The CDR3 loop spans 14 amino acids. Trimming took 11 bases from V and 1 from J, leaving 14 bases between them. Germline values: CDR1 KGHDR, CDR2 SFDVKD. For the CDR3, the DNA is TGTGCCATCTCGGACAGCTACAGCAATCAGCCCCAGCATTTT. It specifies CAISDSYSNQPQHF.

V usage is TRBV4-3 and J usage is TRBJ2-1; 12 nucleotides align to TRBD2. J gave up 0 bases and V 1 base, and 4 bases lay outside the gene matches. Per germline, CDR1 LGHNA and CDR2 YSLEER. CDR3 size: 18 residues. Here the CDR3 DNA reads TGCGCCAGCAGCCAAGGACTAGCGGGGGCCTTCTCCTACAATGAGCAGTTCTTC. Protein product: CASSQGLAGAFSYNEQFF.

The chain is built from TRBV6-4 and TRBJ2-3; D is possibly TRBD2 (6 bases). This CDR3 is built from 17 residues. The V gene's germline CDR1 is MRHNA and CDR2 SNTAGT. V dropped 0 bases and J dropped 3 bases, with 16 bases sitting between them. The CDR3 sequence: CASSDSRWRDGTDTQYF. In DNA form, the CDR3 reads TGTGCCAGCAGTGACTCGAGATGGCGGGACGGTACAGATACGCAGTATTTT.